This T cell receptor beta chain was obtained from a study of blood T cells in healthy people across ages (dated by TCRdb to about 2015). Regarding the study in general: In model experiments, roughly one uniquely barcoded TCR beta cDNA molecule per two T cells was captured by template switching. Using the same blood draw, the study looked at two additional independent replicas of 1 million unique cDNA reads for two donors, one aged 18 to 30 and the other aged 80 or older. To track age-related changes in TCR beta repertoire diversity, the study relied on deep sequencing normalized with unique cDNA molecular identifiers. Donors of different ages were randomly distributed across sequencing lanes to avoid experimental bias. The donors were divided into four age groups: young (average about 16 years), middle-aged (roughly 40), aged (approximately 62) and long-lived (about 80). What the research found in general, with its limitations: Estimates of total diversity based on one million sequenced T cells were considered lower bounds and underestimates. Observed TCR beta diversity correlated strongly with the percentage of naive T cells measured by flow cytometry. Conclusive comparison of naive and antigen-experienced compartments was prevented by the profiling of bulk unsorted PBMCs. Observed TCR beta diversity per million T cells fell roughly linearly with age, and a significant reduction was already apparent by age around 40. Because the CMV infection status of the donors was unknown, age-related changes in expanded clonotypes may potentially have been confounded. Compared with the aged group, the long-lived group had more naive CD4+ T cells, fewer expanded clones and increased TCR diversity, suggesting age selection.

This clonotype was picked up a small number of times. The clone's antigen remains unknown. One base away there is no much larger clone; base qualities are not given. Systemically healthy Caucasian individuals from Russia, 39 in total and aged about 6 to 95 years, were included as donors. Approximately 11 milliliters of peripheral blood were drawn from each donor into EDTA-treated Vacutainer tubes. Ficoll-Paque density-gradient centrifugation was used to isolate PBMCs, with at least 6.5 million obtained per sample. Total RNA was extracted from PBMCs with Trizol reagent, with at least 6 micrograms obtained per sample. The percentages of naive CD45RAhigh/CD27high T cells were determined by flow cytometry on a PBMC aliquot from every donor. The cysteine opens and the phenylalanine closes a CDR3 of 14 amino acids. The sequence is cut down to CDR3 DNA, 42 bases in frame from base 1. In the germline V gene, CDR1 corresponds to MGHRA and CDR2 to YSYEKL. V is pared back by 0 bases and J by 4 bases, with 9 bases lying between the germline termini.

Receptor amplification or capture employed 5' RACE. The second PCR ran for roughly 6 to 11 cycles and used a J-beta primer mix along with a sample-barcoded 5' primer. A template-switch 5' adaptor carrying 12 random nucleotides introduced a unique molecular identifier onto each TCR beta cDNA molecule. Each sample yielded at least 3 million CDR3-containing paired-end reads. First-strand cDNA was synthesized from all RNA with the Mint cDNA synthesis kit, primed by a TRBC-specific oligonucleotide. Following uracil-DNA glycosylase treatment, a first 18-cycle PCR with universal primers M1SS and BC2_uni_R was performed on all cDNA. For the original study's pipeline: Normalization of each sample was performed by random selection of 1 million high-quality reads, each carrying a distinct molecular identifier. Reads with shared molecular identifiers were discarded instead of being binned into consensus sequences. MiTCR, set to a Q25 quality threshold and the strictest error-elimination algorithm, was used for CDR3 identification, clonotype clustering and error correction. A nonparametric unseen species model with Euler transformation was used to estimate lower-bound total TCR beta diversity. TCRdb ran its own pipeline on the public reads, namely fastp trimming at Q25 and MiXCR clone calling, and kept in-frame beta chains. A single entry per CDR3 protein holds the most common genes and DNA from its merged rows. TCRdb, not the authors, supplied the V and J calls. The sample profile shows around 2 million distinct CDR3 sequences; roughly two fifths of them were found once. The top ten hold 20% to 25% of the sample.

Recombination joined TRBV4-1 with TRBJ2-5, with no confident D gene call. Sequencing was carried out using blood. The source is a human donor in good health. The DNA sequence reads TGCGCCAGCAGCCAAGAGGGGTCGGGAGAGACCCAGTACTTC. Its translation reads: CASSQEGSGETQYF.